Detailed here is one T cell receptor (beta chain). Naive CD8 cells comprised CD45RO-negative, CCR7-positively selected cells, excluding terminally differentiated effector memory CD45RA+ cells. The data originate from a study of shared clonotypes between healthy human individuals. Looked up from germline, CDR1 is SGHVS and CDR2 is FNYEAQ. V dropped 5 bases and J dropped 6 bases, with 10 bases sitting between them. This CDR3 has 13 amino acids. Original handling: ImmunoSEQ sequences covered only the junction and lacked quality scores; filtering therefore differed. The assay was immunoSEQ multiplex PCR, and TCRdb's table has in-frame clones only and misses some. The DNA gave D and trimming, while V, J and clone size come from that table. This table holds more than 2 million clones, just over 90% found once.

This TCR derives from a man in his late teens or twenties in good health. Some clones in this sample may be carry-over from other donors' samples. The specimen was naive CD8+ T cells from PBMCs. V and J are TRBV7-6 and TRBJ2-2; unclear D gene. The CDR3 sequence: CASSPRGPGELFF. The CDR3 coding sequence is TGTGCCAGCAGCCCCCGCGGCCCCGGGGAGCTGTTTTTT. Drawing the rest from reference TRBV7-6 and TRBJ2-2, the complete variable domain is GAGVSQSPRYKVTKRGQDVALRCDPISGHVSLYWYRQALGQGPEFLTYFNYEAQQDKSGLPNDRFSAERPEGSISTLTIQRTEQRDSAMYRCASSPRGPGELFFGEGSRLTVL.